The next 8 T cell receptor beta chains were all read from a single sample in a study of persistence of HIV-infected CD4 T cells. Cells were stimulated nonspecifically with anti-CD3/anti-CD28 magnetic beads. Sorting of responding CD4+ T cells relied on upregulated CD40 ligand together with CD69. These receptors lack a known antigen. Sequencing used immunoSEQ version 4 in survey mode. This table comes from immunoSEQ multiplex PCR, and its TCRdb copy is limited to in-frame clones, with some not included. The sample records 40,000 to 45,000 clones, roughly 90% being singletons. Sequenced here: CD4+ T cells sorted from PBMCs after roughly 17-hour stimulation, sampled from a patient who received antiretroviral therapy. The receptors were gathered from an adult man with HIV who was CMV-seropositive.

This clone was counted a single time. The chain combines TRBV18 with TRBJ2-7, with D perhaps matching TRBD2 (6 bases). The CDR3 sequence is 14 residues long. Trimming shortened V by 6 bases and J by 2 bases, and 14 bases separated the two germline ends. Germline V CDR1 and CDR2: KGHSH, LQKENI. Written as DNA, the CDR3 is TGTGCCAGCTCCTCGGGGGACGGGCCCTACGAGCAGTACTTC. Protein product: CASSSGDGPYEQYF.

This clone was found once. The CDR3 loop is CASSPREGEKLFF. Here the CDR3 DNA reads TGTGCCAGCAGCCCCAGGGAGGGGGAAAAACTGTTTTTT. This chain joins TRBV12-3 or TRBV12-4 and TRBJ1-4; tentative D call: TRBD1 (5 bases). Trimming pared 6 bases from V and 8 bases from J, leaving 13 bases between. The CDR3 loop spans 13 amino acids.

This sequence joins TRBV28 and TRBJ1-2, with D unresolved. Looked up from germline, CDR1 is MDHEN and CDR2 is SYDVKM. This CDR3 has 14 amino acids. Trimming stripped 7 bases from V and 4 bases from J, with 16 bases between. Here the CDR3 DNA reads TGTGCCAGCACGGCTAGTCCTGCGGGCTATGGCTACACCTTC. Protein sequence: CASTASPAGYGYTF.

This rearrangement joins TRBV7-8 to TRBJ1-5; D unclear. CDR1 is SGHVS and CDR2 is FQNEAQ in the germline V gene. The CDR3 covers 15 residues. V was clipped by 6 bases and J by 8 bases, with 20 bases between them. The CDR3 region has the DNA TGTGCCAGCAGTAACCCCGGGAGGACGAAGGAGCCCCAGCATTTT. It is translated as CASSNPGRTKEPQHF.

The chain employs TRBV7-2 and TRBJ1-1, with D unclear. The germline V gene encodes CDR1 SGHTA and CDR2 FQGNSA. This CDR3 contains 12 residues. V lost 5 bases and J 4 bases, leaving 8 bases between the germline ends. The CDR3 reads CASSHPGTEAFF. The CDR3 DNA follows: TGTGCCAGCAGCCATCCGGGCACTGAAGCTTTCTTT.

This clone appeared once. The chain combines TRBV5-5 with TRBJ1-6, with a possible D match to TRBD1 (5 bases). V shed 4 bases and J shed 15 bases, with 14 bases lying between them. CDR3 length equals 12 residues. Germline CDR1 is SGHKS and CDR2 is YYEKEE (reference sequence). For the CDR3, the DNA is TGTGCCAGCAGCCCCCACGACAGCCTCCTCCACTTT. This translates into CASSPHDSLLHF.

V and J are TRBV3-1 (or the pseudogene TRBV3-2) and TRBJ1-2; a weak D match, TRBD1 (6 bases). Trimming left V 4 bases short and J 0 bases short, with 12 bases between. The CDR3 spans 15 residues. The V gene's germline CDR1 is LGHDT and CDR2 YNNKEL (reference sequence). This CDR3 reads CASSPRTVSNYGYTF. The CDR3 DNA reads TGTGCCAGCAGCCCCCGGACAGTGTCTAACTATGGCTACACCTTC.

This chain joins TRBV28 and TRBJ2-2, with TRBD1 matching 7 bases. Germline V gene sequence: CDR1 MDHEN, CDR2 SYDVKM. The V and J ends lost 4 bases and 0 bases, in that order; junction bases with no gene match: 11. This CDR3 is 18 amino acids long. In nucleotides, the CDR3 is TGTGCCAGCAGTTCATTATCCGGGACAGCCTCGAACACCGGGGAGCTGTTTTTT. It encodes CASSSLSGTASNTGELFF.